One sample yielded the 10 T cell receptor beta chains listed below, sequenced in a study of response to subunit inactivated influenza vaccine. TCRdb passed the RT-PCR reads through MiXCR, listing each CDR3 protein once. The table lists 600,000 to 850,000 distinct CDR3 sequences, around 13% of them singletons, with approximately 7.6% in the top ten. The source was PBMCs from blood, collected 14 days before vaccination. All receptors come from a man aged 45 to 65 who received an inactivated influenza vaccine.

This clonotype was seen more than once but under ten times. The CDR3 loop reads CASSLPQFYGYTF. As DNA, the CDR3 is TGTGCCAGCAGTTTACCCCAGTTCTATGGCTACACCTTC. The chain joins TRBV28 to TRBJ1-2; the D is unclear. Per the germline V gene, CDR1 is MDHEN and CDR2 is SYDVKM. The CDR3 covers 13 residues. Trimming took 2 bases from V and 4 from J, leaving 8 bases between them.

This clonotype was found a few times. CDR3 in DNA: TGCAGTGCTAGCACCCGTTACACCAGGGACATTCTGGTCCGAGCTTTCTTT. Protein product: CSASTRYTRDILVRAFF. The V gene is TRBV20-1, the J gene TRBJ1-1; maybe TRBD1 (6 bases). Trimming removed 3 bases at V and 10 bases at J, with 30 bases between. The V gene's germline CDR1 is DFQATT and CDR2 SNEGSKA (reference sequence). The CDR3 contains 17 residues.

V and J are TRBV4-2 and TRBJ2-7; D remains ambiguous. Trimming cost V 4 bases and J 6 bases, with 13 bases left between them. Germline loops: CDR1 LGHNA, CDR2 YNFKEQ. The CDR3 sequence is 13 residues long. CDR3 amino acids: CASSLERRSEQYF. CDR3 nucleotides: TGTGCCAGCAGCCTCGAAAGGCGCTCCGAGCAGTACTTC.

With respect to this clonotype: The junction departs from germline at one end; a sequencing error may be responsible. This chain connects TRBV4-2 to TRBJ2-7; 8 bases fit TRBD2. This CDR3 spans 16 amino acids. Per the germline V gene, CDR1 is LGHNA and CDR2 is YNFKEQ. The CDR3: CASSQDWLAGRHEQYF. CDR3 bases: TGTGCCAGCAGTCAAGATTGGCTAGCGGGTAGGCACGAGCAGTACTTC.

This clonotype occurred a few times. This rearrangement joins TRBV6-1 to TRBJ2-3; D not certain. The CDR3 spans 11 residues. Germline values: CDR1 MNHNS, CDR2 SASEGT. Deletions cut 7 bases from V and 6 bases from J, with 8 bases between. In DNA form, the CDR3 reads TGTGCCAGCATTTTCGGGGATACGCAGTATTTT. Its protein product is CASIFGDTQYF.

The CDR3 sequence: CASSYGRARSYNEQFF. Here the CDR3 DNA reads TGTGCCAGCAGTTACGGCAGAGCACGCTCCTACAATGAGCAGTTCTTC. The chain uses TRBV6-2 or TRBV6-3 and TRBJ2-1, with D uncertain. Per the germline V gene, CDR1 is MNHEY and CDR2 is SVGEGT. V was shortened by 2 bases and J by 0 bases, with 11 bases between the two germline ends. The CDR3 extends over 16 amino acids.

The chain recombines TRBV7-6 with TRBJ2-3; D is unresolved. Germline CDR1 and CDR2: SGHVS and FNYEAQ. V lost 5 bases to trimming and J lost 0 bases, with 12 bases between them. The CDR3 spans 15 residues. The DNA of the CDR3 is TGTGCCAGCAGCCCAGATGGGGATAGCACAGATACGCAGTATTTT. Its protein is CASSPDGDSTDTQYF.

This chain links TRBV6-2 or TRBV6-3 with TRBJ2-3; a possible D gene is TRBD2 (5 bases). Germline V gives CDR1 MNHEY, CDR2 SVGEGT. Between the trimmed V and J ends, which lost 7 bases and 3 bases, there was a span of 17 bases. The CDR3 runs to 15 residues. The CDR3 nucleotides read TGTGCCAGCACCCAGCGGACTCTCGGGACAGATACGCAGTATTTT. Amino acid sequence: CASTQRTLGTDTQYF.

There are a few counts of this clonotype. The chain couples TRBV7-9 to TRBJ2-3; possibly TRBD1 for D (6 bases). Germline CDR1 and CDR2: SEHNR and FQNEAQ (reference sequence). The CDR3 contains 15 residues. V gave up 5 bases and J gave up 2 bases, with 14 bases separating them. In DNA, the CDR3 is TGTGCCAGCAGCCCAGGGGAGTTCCTCACAGATACGCAGTATTTT. Protein: CASSPGEFLTDTQYF.

This clonotype is classed as medium-sized. The chain carries TRBV12-3 or TRBV12-4 and TRBJ1-5, with D perhaps matching TRBD1 (5 bases). Trimming shortened V by 8 bases and J by 6 bases, and 20 bases separated the two germline ends. The length of the CDR3 is 15 residues. The CDR3 nucleotides read TGTGCCAGCTCCCTTGAGGGGCAGGGAGGTCAGCCCCAGCATTTT. Protein: CASSLEGQGGQPQHF.